A selection of T cell receptor beta chains follows, all from one sample in a study of cytomegalovirus exposure and HLA in healthy donors. Sequencing was performed with immunoSEQ multiplex PCR; in TCRdb, only in-frame clones are kept and a portion is missing. The sample has 55,000 to 70,000 clones. The specimen was PBMCs. These receptors were obtained from a female donor in good health and CMV-seropositive. The CDR3 runs from the conserved cysteine through the conserved F or W. A D gene is named only where the DNA matches it firmly.

v_gene	d_gene	j_gene	CDR3aa	CDR3nt
TRBV7-9	.	TRBJ2-1	CASVLGSGDNEQFF	TGTGCCAGCGTCTTGGGGTCAGGGGACAATGAGCAGTTCTTC
TRBV18	.	TRBJ2-6	CASSPLEGSGANVLTF	TGTGCCAGCTCACCACTAGAGGGTTCCGGGGCCAACGTCCTGACTTTC
TRBV5-1	.	TRBJ1-2	CASTGANYGYTF	TGCGCCAGCACGGGAGCGAACTATGGCTACACCTTC
TRBV28	TRBD1	TRBJ2-7	CASSSGTAPYEQYF	TGTGCCAGCAGTTCCGGGACAGCTCCCTACGAGCAGTACTTC
TRBV28	TRBD1	TRBJ1-2	CASSMTGAGYTF	TGTGCCAGCAGTATGACAGGGGCGGGCTACACCTTC
TRBV5-6	.	TRBJ1-4	CASSLVGGGEKLFF	TGTGCCAGCAGCTTGGTGGGCGGGGGAGAAAAACTGTTTTTT
TRBV7-3	.	TRBJ2-1	CASSPVLADYNEQFF	TGTGCCAGCAGCCCCGTACTAGCAGACTACAATGAGCAGTTCTTC
TRBV4-2	.	TRBJ1-1	CASSQILSGVNTEAFF	TGTGCCAGCAGCCAAATCCTATCCGGGGTGAACACTGAAGCTTTCTTT
TRBV4-2	.	TRBJ1-3	CASSQSGGSGNTIYF	TGTGCCAGCAGCCAGAGCGGGGGATCTGGAAACACCATATATTTT
TRBV19	.	TRBJ1-2	CASSRDTNYGYTF	TGTGCCAGTAGTAGGGACACCAACTATGGCTACACCTTC
TRBV7-2	.	TRBJ1-2	CASSPIRSYGYTF	TGTGCCAGCAGCCCTATCCGGTCGTATGGCTACACCTTC
TRBV28	.	TRBJ1-2	CASSLWNTEKRYGYTF	TGTGCCAGCAGTTTATGGAATACCGAGAAACGATATGGCTACACCTTC
TRBV28	TRBD1	TRBJ1-2	CASSLKGSQGNYGYTF	TGTGCCAGCAGTTTAAAGGGGTCACAGGGGAACTATGGCTACACCTTC
TRBV6-5	.	TRBJ2-5	CASSYGTTGQAETQYF	TGTGCCAGCAGTTACGGCACTACAGGGCAGGCGGAGACCCAGTACTTC
TRBV5-1	.	TRBJ2-7	CASSLMSDSYEQYF	TGCGCCAGCAGCTTAATGAGCGATTCCTACGAGCAGTACTTC
TRBV28	TRBD2	TRBJ2-3	CASSLRRTSGGPIDSTDTQYF	TGTGCCAGCAGTTTAAGGCGGACTAGCGGGGGGCCGATCGATAGCACAGATACGCAGTATTTT
TRBV6-1	TRBD2	TRBJ2-5	CASSGLAGEQETQYF	TGTGCCAGCAGCGGGTTAGCGGGGGAACAAGAGACCCAGTACTTC
TRBV29-1	TRBD2	TRBJ2-1	CSVELVRGSSYNEQFF	TGCAGCGTTGAATTAGTCCGCGGGAGCTCCTACAATGAGCAGTTCTTC
TRBV4-1	TRBD1	TRBJ1-2	CASAGETGGIYGYTF	TGCGCCAGCGCCGGAGAGACAGGGGGAATCTATGGCTACACCTTC
TRBV19	TRBD1	TRBJ2-7	CASSPGQGVSEQYF	TGTGCCAGTAGTCCCGGACAGGGGGTCTCCGAGCAGTACTTC
TRBV7-9	TRBD2	TRBJ2-3	CASSSSSGTSSDTQYF	TGTGCCAGCAGCTCGTCCTCCGGGACTAGCTCAGATACGCAGTATTTT
TRBV6-7	TRBD1	TRBJ1-2	CAGQKTFHRGDPF	TGTGCCGGACAGAAAACTTTTCACAGGGGAGATCCCTTC
TRBV2	TRBD1	TRBJ1-5	CASSFTGGEGQPQHF	TGTGCCAGCAGTTTTACAGGGGGCGAAGGTCAGCCCCAGCATTTT
TRBV29-1	TRBD1	TRBJ2-5	CSVERGGTGGTETQYF	TGCAGCGTTGAGAGGGGTGGGACAGGGGGTACTGAGACCCAGTACTTC
TRBV28	TRBD1	TRBJ1-5	CASSSLTGGLDQPQHF	TGTGCCAGCAGTTCCTTGACAGGGGGCTTAGACCAGCCCCAGCATTTT
TRBV2	.	TRBJ2-1	CASAWGLTYNEQFF	TGTGCCAGCGCTTGGGGACTTACCTACAATGAGCAGTTCTTC
TRBV30	TRBD1	TRBJ2-7	CAWSDDRGSSYEQYF	TGTGCCTGGAGCGATGACAGGGGAAGCTCCTACGAGCAGTACTTC
TRBV6-5	TRBD1	TRBJ2-7	CARGGQGDNEQYF	TGTGCCAGGGGGGGACAGGGGGATAACGAGCAGTACTTC
TRBV27	TRBD1	TRBJ1-2	CASSGGQGRHNYGYTF	TGTGCCAGCAGTGGCGGACAGGGGCGACATAACTATGGCTACACCTTC
TRBV18	TRBD2	TRBJ2-1	CASSTLSGRSNEQFF	TGTGCCAGCTCAACCCTCAGCGGGAGGAGCAATGAGCAGTTCTTC
TRBV7-2	TRBD2	TRBJ2-1	CASRPTSGGDYNEQFF	TGTGCCAGCAGACCGACTAGCGGGGGTGATTACAATGAGCAGTTCTTC
TRBV4-1	TRBD2	TRBJ2-2	CASSQFGTRGAGELFF	TGCGCCAGCAGCCAATTTGGGACTAGGGGGGCCGGGGAGCTGTTTTTT
TRBV4-3	TRBD2	TRBJ2-5	CASSQELAGGHQETQYF	TGCGCCAGCAGCCAAGAACTAGCGGGGGGACACCAAGAGACCCAGTACTTC
TRBV6-4	TRBD2	TRBJ2-1	CASSDVSSGSYNEQFF	TGTGCCAGCAGTGACGTTTCTAGCGGGTCCTACAATGAGCAGTTCTTC
TRBV19	.	TRBJ2-2	CASSMGLDTGELFF	TGTGCCAGTAGTATGGGGCTAGACACCGGGGAGCTGTTTTTT
TRBV18	.	TRBJ1-2	CASSPDSVTNGYTF	TGTGCCAGCTCACCTGACAGTGTAACTAATGGCTACACCTTC